These T cell receptor beta chains were read from a single sample in a study of human T cells and chemical hapten exposure. TCRdb re-called the RACE reads with MiXCR, one entry per CDR3 protein. Among tens of thousands of distinct CDR3 sequences listed, almost 6% were seen once. The specimen comprised whole blood, sampled in connection with sensitization to the hapten diphenylcyclopropenone (DPC). These receptors were taken from a man aged 25-45 years with alopecia areata. Some clones in this sample may be carry-over from other donors' samples. The conserved cysteine and the conserved F or W are not part of the CDR3 here.

>TRBV25-1|TRBJ1-4
ASSDWGRNEKQF
>TRBV12-3/TRBV12-4|TRBJ2-1
ASSLAGPSYNEQF
>TRBV30|TRBJ2-7
ALTGQGAYEQY
>TRBV27|TRBJ2-2
ASSSGLAQNTGELF
>TRBV4-1|TRBJ2-1
ASSQDHLRGGVSYNEQF
>TRBV7-9|TRBJ2-5
ASSLRRQGGETQY
>TRBV20-1|TRBJ2-5
SASDGRRGEETQY
>TRBV7-2|TRBJ2-1
ASSRPPFSSGRPNEQF
>TRBV9|TRBJ2-5
ASSVAEHQETQY
>TRBV6-2/TRBV6-3|TRBJ1-1
ASSYMTGEAF
>TRBV6-5|TRBJ2-1
ASSDRDKQF
>TRBV12-3/TRBV12-4|TRBJ1-1
ASSKYGQQTEAF
>TRBV21-1|TRBJ1-2
ASSSRTTGYT
>TRBV7-9|TRBJ2-3
ASSSGTMGTDTQY
>TRBV27|TRBJ1-6
ASSLGSLGTLH
>TRBV20-1|TRBJ2-7
SAKEPRDVHYEQY
>TRBV30|TRBJ2-4
AWKREGEASGNIQY